This T cell receptor beta chain was captured in a study of shared clonotypes between healthy human individuals (dated by TCRdb to the early 2020s). Broadly, across the study: Two women and three men aged 18 to 49 years were included in the cohort. For each donor, three plates each were used for CD4 naive and CD4 memory, two plates were used for CD8 naive, and one plate was used for CD8 memory. To estimate repertoire size and how much clonotypes are shared between individuals, the study performed deep sequencing of blood TCR repertoires from 4 to 6 healthy adults. Libraries were prepared and TCR repertoires were sequenced by different laboratories using diverse techniques, in order to increase sequencing depth and limit assay-specific biases. Leukapheresis yielded between about 0.94 and 9 billion PBMCs per donor.

A note on this clone: It lacks a known antigen. Base qualities are not provided; no much larger clone lies one nucleotide away.

CDR1 and CDR2 are drawn from the germline V gene: MGHRA, YSYEKL. V is clipped by 4 bases and J by 3 bases, and the sequence between their germline boundaries is 17 bases long. From cysteine to phenylalanine, the CDR3 is 16 amino acids long. Just the 48-base CDR3 DNA is kept, in frame starting at base 1. CD8 naive samples were CD45RO-negative cells positively selected for CCR7, giving a CD45RA+CCR7+ population that excluded TemRA cells. The donors were healthy, HIV-negative adults who had no recently reported acute infections or vaccinations. Every donor was a Caucasian adult living in Nashville, Tennessee, USA. Blood was collected by leukapheresis, and PBMCs were isolated by Ficoll-Histopaque density gradient centrifugation and then cryopreserved in liquid nitrogen vapor phase. Analytical flow cytometry was used to check the purity and quantity of every magnetically sorted T cell population. Each sorted fraction had its genomic DNA isolated and then quantified by UV absorbance on a Nanodrop 2000c.

The investigation overall reported the following: Because the study included only a small number of donors, the genetic and exposure-history diversity represented was limited. Pairwise subsampling indicated that sequencing depth was expected to affect the degree of clonotype sharing among donors. Sampling was limited to blood, and TCR repertoires in tissue likely differ from TCR repertoires in blood. When a handful of donors were compared, the shared fraction of clonotypes was roughly 5% for naive CD4, 3.5% to 4% for naive CD8, 2% to 2.5% for memory CD4, and 0.35% to 0.4% for memory CD8. Compared with non-shared clonotypes, the clonotypes found in all four sorted-subset donors had higher generation probabilities. Naive subsets generally had larger estimated clonotype richness than memory subsets did. Even with the large sequencing depth, rarefaction of the sorted-subset datasets indicated that sequencing was incomplete.

TCR CDR3 regions were amplified from genomic DNA by multiplex PCR using the deep immunoSEQ assay. Extracted genomic DNA from each cell subset was spread evenly across all wells of several immunoSEQ 96-well plates, with each plate serving as a replicate. Each replicate PCR for sorted subsets received around 0.2 ug genomic DNA, equal to 28,000 or so T cell genomes. Purified libraries were measured with a Qubit 3.0 fluorometer, size-checked on a Bioanalyzer 2100, and measured again with the KAPA Library Quantification kit. A separate single-read 150-cycle Illumina NextSeq 550 flow cell was used to sequence each immunoSEQ 96-well plate. Concerning the study's data processing: The immunoSEQ output contained only junctional sequences without quality scores, so filtering could not match that applied to full-length reads. To assign V/J genes and CDR3, sequences were annotated against IMGT germline references using PyIR, a Python wrapper for IgBLAST v1.9. Any read was removed if the V/J assignment was weak (E-value above 1e-6), the CDR3 was missing, or the read contained stop codons, out-of-frame junctions, or ambiguous translated residues. A V3J clonotype was defined by an identical inferred V gene, J gene, and CDR3 amino acid sequence. The percentage overlap between two repertoires was calculated by dividing the number of shared unique clonotypes by the size of the smaller repertoire. Three approaches were used to assess repertoire richness: RTK rarefaction, the Chao1 estimator, and Recon v2.1 estimates of unobserved clonotypes. OLGA was used to compute generation probabilities for all TCRbeta clonotypes that the gDNA method yielded from several donors. Drawn from immuneACCESS, this table holds only the in-frame rearrangements with V and J called that TCRdb kept. Clones are partly lost; checked studies trace under half to an unresolved V gene and leave the rest unexplained. Clone size and V and J calls were adopted from that table, with D and trimming inferred from the DNA. The sample table records around 2.1 million clones; approximately 94% of these occur just once. Roughly 1.8% of the sample is taken by the ten largest.

The chain employs TRBV4-1 and TRBJ2-3; a tentative D call is TRBD2 (6 bases match). Input material: naive CD8+ T cells from PBMCs. The cell subset or site label corresponds to: CD45RA+CCR7+. The origin of this receptor is a man aged 18 to 29 in good health. Some clones in this sample may be carry-over from other donors' samples. The DNA is as follows: TGCGCCAGCAGCCCCGTTCGGGGGAGGACGACAGATACGCAGTATTTT. It translates as CASSPVRGRTTDTQYF.